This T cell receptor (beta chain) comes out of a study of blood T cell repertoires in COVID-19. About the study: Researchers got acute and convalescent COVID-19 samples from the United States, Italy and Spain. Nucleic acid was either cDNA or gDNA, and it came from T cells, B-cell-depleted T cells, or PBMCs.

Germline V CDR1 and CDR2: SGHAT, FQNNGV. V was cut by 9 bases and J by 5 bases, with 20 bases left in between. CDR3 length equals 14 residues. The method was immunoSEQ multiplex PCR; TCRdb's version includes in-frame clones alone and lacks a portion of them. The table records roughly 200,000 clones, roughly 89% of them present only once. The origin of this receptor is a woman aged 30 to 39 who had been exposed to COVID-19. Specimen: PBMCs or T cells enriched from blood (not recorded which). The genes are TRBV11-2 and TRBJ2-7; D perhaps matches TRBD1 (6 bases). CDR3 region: CASKPGHYGDEQYF. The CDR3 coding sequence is TGTGCCAGTAAACCGGGACACTACGGGGACGAGCAGTACTTC.